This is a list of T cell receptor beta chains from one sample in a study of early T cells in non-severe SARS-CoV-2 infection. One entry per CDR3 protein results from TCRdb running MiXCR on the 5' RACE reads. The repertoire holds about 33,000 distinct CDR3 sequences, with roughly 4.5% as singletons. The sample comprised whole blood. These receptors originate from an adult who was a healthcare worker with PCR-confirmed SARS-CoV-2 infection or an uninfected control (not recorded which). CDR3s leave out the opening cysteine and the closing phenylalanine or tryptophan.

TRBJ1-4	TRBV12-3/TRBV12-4	ASATGLATNEKLF
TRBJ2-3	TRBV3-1	ASSRGTPRTDTQY
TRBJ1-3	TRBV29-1	SVGQSYGNTIY
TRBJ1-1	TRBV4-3	ASSQDLPTLPEYTEAF
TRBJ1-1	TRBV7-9	ASSFDSEAF
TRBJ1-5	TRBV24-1	ATSDPTEYNQPQH
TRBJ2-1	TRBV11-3	ASSKRGGMDEQF
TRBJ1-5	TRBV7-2	ASSLNKGWNQPQH
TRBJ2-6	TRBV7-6	ASSPMARSGANVLT
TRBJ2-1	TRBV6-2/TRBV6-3	ASSYLGYEQF
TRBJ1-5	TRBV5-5	ASSLAEKNQPQH
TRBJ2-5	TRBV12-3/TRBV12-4	ASSPTSGGAETQY
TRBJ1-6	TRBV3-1	ASGWTGGNSPLH
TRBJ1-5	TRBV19	ASSIPARRGLPQH
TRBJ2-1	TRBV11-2	ASSTIAGGRFEQF
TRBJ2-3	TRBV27	ASRGGYLTDTQY
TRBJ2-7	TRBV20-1	SAREEGRWKYEQY
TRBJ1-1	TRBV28	ASSFFTDRGYMNTEAF
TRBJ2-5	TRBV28	ASSSPGTTSQETQY